This passage covers 10 T cell receptor beta chains from one sample sequenced in a study of human T cells and chemical hapten exposure. The sample's time point: pre-sensitization, week 0. As to treatment: therapeutic diphenylcyclopropenone sensitization with weekly scalp DPC. TCRdb called the RACE reads again in MiXCR, with one record for every CDR3 protein. Of some 74,000 distinct CDR3 sequences in the sample, 12% to 15% were seen once. Sequencing was performed on whole blood, taken in connection with sensitization to the hapten diphenylcyclopropenone (DPC). The source of these receptors is a woman between 50 and 59 years old with alopecia areata. Some clones in this sample may be carry-over from other donors' samples.

This clonotype was observed a few times. This chain joins TRBV29-1 and TRBJ2-5, with D hard to call. Trimming left V 3 bases short and J 2 bases short, with 4 bases between. The CDR3 runs 11 residues. CDR1 and CDR2 (germline): SQVTM, ANQGSEA. The CDR3 protein is CSVDRQETQYF. CDR3 nucleotide sequence: TGCAGCGTTGATAGACAAGAGACCCAGTACTTC.

This clonotype turned up a few times. The chain links TRBV29-1 to TRBJ2-7; D may be TRBD1 (6 bases). The CDR3 contains 13 residues. Germline V gene sequence: CDR1 SQVTM, CDR2 ANQGSEA. V was shortened by 5 bases and J by 7 bases, with 18 bases between the two germline ends. The CDR3 nucleotides are TGCAGCGTTTCCCAGACAGGTAGGGGAGAGCAGTACTTC. Translation: CSVSQTGRGEQYF.

This clonotype was picked up a small number of times. V is TRBV7-2 and J is TRBJ1-1; D gene ambiguous. Trimming left V 3 bases short and J 6 bases short, with 5 bases between. CDR1 and CDR2 (germline): SGHTA, FQGNSA. The length of the CDR3 is 11 residues. The CDR3 nucleotides read TGTGCCAGCAGCTTTTTTCCTGAAGCTTTCTTT. It codes for CASSFFPEAFF.

In this sample, this clonotype turned up many times. This sequence joins TRBV18 and TRBJ1-1, with D unresolved. Germline V gene lookup returns CDR1 KGHSH and CDR2 LQKENI. CDR3 size: 14 residues. Trimming stripped 2 bases from V and 1 base from J, with 8 bases between. CDR3 in amino acids: CASSPGFSNTEAFF. The CDR3 DNA is TGTGCCAGCTCACCAGGTTTCTCGAACACTGAAGCTTTCTTT.

This clonotype came up a few times. The chain links TRBV3-1 to TRBJ2-3, with 11 positions matching TRBD1. Trimming cost V 4 bases and J 6 bases; bases outside gene matches: 6. This CDR3 is built from 15 residues. Germline V gene data show CDR1 as LGHDT and CDR2 as YNNKEL (reference sequence). Here the CDR3 DNA reads TGTGCCAGCAGCCGACAGGGACAGGGGGTTGATACGCAGTATTTT. This encodes CASSRQGQGVDTQYF.

The sample holds many counts of this clonotype. The rearrangement joins TRBV7-9 to TRBJ2-7, with D tentatively TRBD2 (5 bases). Looked up from germline, CDR1 is SEHNR and CDR2 is FQNEAQ (reference sequence). The length of the CDR3 is 14 residues. Between the trimmed V and J ends, which lost 3 bases and 2 bases, there was a span of 11 bases. The CDR3 reads CASSFEGDPYEQYF. In DNA form, the CDR3 reads TGTGCCAGCAGCTTTGAGGGAGACCCCTACGAGCAGTACTTC. Based on the CDR3 plus reference TRBV7-9 and TRBJ2-7, the full variable domain is DTGVSQNPRHKITKRGQNVTFRCDPISEHNRLYWYRQTLGQGPEFLTYFQNEAQLEKSRLLSDRFSAERPKGSFSTLEIQRTEQGDSAMYLCASSFEGDPYEQYFGPGTRLTVT.

This clonotype was picked up many times. This sequence joins TRBV29-1 and TRBJ1-1; TRBD1 is a possible D gene (5 bases). The CDR3 is made up of 13 amino acids. Per germline, CDR1 SQVTM and CDR2 ANQGSEA. V was shortened by 4 bases and J by 2 bases, with 11 bases between the two germline ends. The CDR3, as DNA: TGCAGCGTTGCCGAGCAGGGAAACACTGAAGCTTTCTTT. This sequence encodes CSVAEQGNTEAFF.

A few counts support this clonotype. The chain links TRBV4-3 to TRBJ2-1; 9 nucleotides align to TRBD2. The CDR3 extends over 16 amino acids. V shed 0 bases, J shed 10 bases, and the junction held 10 bases outside the gene matches. Germline V CDR1 and CDR2: LGHNA, YSLEER. The CDR3, as DNA: TGCGCCAGCAGCCAAGATTGGATAGCGGGAGTACGAGAGCAGTTCTTC. Residues: CASSQDWIAGVREQFF.

In this sample, this clonotype turned up a few times. The chain uses TRBV14 and TRBJ1-1, with D possibly being TRBD1 (5 bases). Trimming pared 6 bases from V and 0 bases from J, leaving 14 bases between. CDR3 length equals 15 residues. Germline values: CDR1 SGHDN, CDR2 FVKESK. The DNA of the CDR3 is TGTGCCAGCAGAGATTGGGGCAGCATGAACACTGAAGCTTTCTTT. This sequence encodes CASRDWGSMNTEAFF.

This clonotype has just a few counts. V is TRBV18 and J is TRBJ2-5; 9 positions agree with TRBD1. Germline CDR1 KGHSH, CDR2 LQKENI. V trimming: 4 bases; J trimming: 5 bases; junction bases outside the gene matches: 8. This CDR3 comprises 15 residues. CDR3 sequence reads: CASSRIQGARETQYF. The CDR3 coding sequence is TGTGCCAGCTCACGTATACAGGGGGCGCGGGAGACCCAGTACTTC.